What follows describes a single T cell receptor beta chain. Participant reports of clinical history set cohort assignment. The sample comes from a study of blood T cell repertoires in COVID-19. Study at large: Sources were T cells, B-cell-depleted T cells, or PBMCs; the material itself was cDNA or gDNA.

TCRdb's table, derived via immunoSEQ multiplex PCR, lists solely in-frame clones and lacks some. The sample includes some 180,000 clones, 85% to 90% seen only once; the top ten take roughly 6%. Sequenced: PBMCs or T cells enriched from blood (not recorded which). The receptor was derived from a middle-aged man who had recovered from COVID-19.

As DNA, the CDR3 is TGTGCCAGCACCCATCGGGGGGGAGGTGGGGCCAACGTCCTGACTTTC. Its protein is CASTHRGGGGANVLTF. The chain carries TRBV9 and TRBJ2-6; TRBD2 matches 8 bases. V was clipped by 6 bases and J by 3 bases; unmatched bases: 8. Germline V lookup: CDR1 SGDLS, CDR2 YYNGEE. The CDR3 length is 16 residues.